These 8 T cell receptor beta chains were sequenced from one sample in a study of control samples from healthy donors and cancer patients. The method was immunoSEQ multiplex PCR; TCRdb's version includes in-frame clones alone and lacks a portion of them. The sample holds tens of thousands of clones, 91% seen once. Sequencing was performed on blood. All receptors come from a woman aged 25 to 39 in good health.

The genes are TRBV28 and TRBJ2-3; TRBD1 agrees at 9 bases. Germline CDR1 MDHEN, CDR2 SYDVKM. V lost 6 bases and J lost 0; bases outside the gene matches: 13. This CDR3 spans 18 amino acids. DNA of the CDR3: TGTGCCAGCAGACTACCGGGACAGGGCGCTTCTAGCACAGATACGCAGTATTTT. This codes for CASRLPGQGASSTDTQYF.

A single count supports this clone. The chain couples TRBV5-1 to TRBJ2-1; D may be TRBD1 or TRBD2 (5 bases each). The CDR3 is made up of 16 amino acids. The germline CDR1 and CDR2 sequences are SGHRS and YFSETQ. Trimming left V 0 bases short and J 0 bases short, with 10 bases between. The CDR3 reads CASSLVGDSSYNEQFF. The CDR3 coding sequence is TGCGCCAGCAGCTTGGTGGGAGACAGCTCCTACAATGAGCAGTTCTTC.

The chain uses TRBV6-5 and TRBJ1-1, with no clear D. The CDR3 sequence is 13 residues long. Germline CDR1 and CDR2: MNHEY and SVGAGI. Trimming removed 8 bases at V and 8 bases at J, with 18 bases between. CDR3 bases: TGTGCCAGCGCTCGTGGAGGCCCCGGGGAAGCTTTCTTT. It codes for CASARGGPGEAFF.

The V and J genes are TRBV5-1 and TRBJ1-5; D not certain. Germline V gives CDR1 SGHRS, CDR2 YFSETQ. CDR3 size: 15 residues. V gave up 0 bases and J gave up 5 bases, with 12 bases separating them. CDR3 residues: CASSLAGEVHQPQHF. Here the CDR3 DNA reads TGCGCCAGCAGCTTGGCTGGGGAAGTCCATCAGCCCCAGCATTTT.

This clone was picked up one time. This chain's CDR3 is CASSEDHYNEQFF. The CDR3, as DNA: TGCGCCAGCAGTGAGGACCATTACAATGAGCAGTTCTTC. The chain carries TRBV10-1 and TRBJ2-1; no clear D gene. Per germline, CDR1 WNHNN and CDR2 SYGVQD (reference sequence). V was cut by 2 bases and J by 4 bases, with 6 bases left in between. CDR3 length: 13 amino acids.

V usage is TRBV7-9 and J usage is TRBJ1-2, with a weak D call TRBD1 (5 bases). The V end was cut by 5 bases, the J end by 2 bases, with 12 bases between. CDR1 is SEHNR, CDR2 FQNEAQ, per germline (reference sequence). The CDR3 consists of 14 residues. The CDR3 DNA follows: TGTGCCAGCAGCCTGGGGACGGGAAACTATGGCTACACCTTC. Translating it yields CASSLGTGNYGYTF. Full variable domain (outside the CDR3, taken from reference TRBV7-9 and TRBJ1-2): DTGVSQNPRHKITKRGQNVTFRCDPISEHNRLYWYRQTLGQGPEFLTYFQNEAQLEKSRLLSDRFSAERPKGSFSTLEIQRTEQGDSAMYLCASSLGTGNYGYTFGSGTRLTVV.

The chain is built from TRBV6-5 and TRBJ1-3; D may be TRBD1 (5 bases). V lost 2 bases, J lost 1 base, and 6 bases lay in between. Per the germline V gene, CDR1 is MNHEY and CDR2 is SVGAGI. CDR3 size: 14 residues. For the CDR3, the DNA is TGTGCCAGCAGTTACGCAGGGTCTGGAAACACCATATATTTT. This translates into CASSYAGSGNTIYF.

This clone turned up a few times. DNA for the CDR3: TGTGCCAGCAGCTTCAACGGGGAAGCGGGTCTCTACGAGCAGTACTTC. Protein product: CASSFNGEAGLYEQYF. V and J are TRBV7-9 and TRBJ2-7; a possible D gene is TRBD2 (6 bases). The CDR3 extends over 16 amino acids. The germline V gene encodes CDR1 SEHNR and CDR2 FQNEAQ (reference sequence). V was clipped by 3 bases and J by 3 bases, with 18 bases between them.